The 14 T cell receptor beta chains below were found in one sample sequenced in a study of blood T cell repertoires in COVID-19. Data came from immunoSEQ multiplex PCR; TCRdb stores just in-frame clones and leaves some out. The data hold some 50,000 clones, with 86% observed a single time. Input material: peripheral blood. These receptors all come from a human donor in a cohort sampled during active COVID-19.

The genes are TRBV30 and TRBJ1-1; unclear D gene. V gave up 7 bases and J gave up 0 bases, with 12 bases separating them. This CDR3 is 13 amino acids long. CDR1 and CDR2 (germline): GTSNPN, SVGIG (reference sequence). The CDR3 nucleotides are TGTGCCTACGAGGGCGCGCTGAACACTGAAGCTTTCTTT. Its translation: CAYEGALNTEAFF. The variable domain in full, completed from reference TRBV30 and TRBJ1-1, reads SQTIHQWPATLVQPVGSPLSLECTVEGTSNPNLYWYRQAAGRGLQLLFYSVGIGQISSEVPQNLSASRPQDRQFILSSKKLLLSDSGFYLCAYEGALNTEAFFGQGTRLTVV.

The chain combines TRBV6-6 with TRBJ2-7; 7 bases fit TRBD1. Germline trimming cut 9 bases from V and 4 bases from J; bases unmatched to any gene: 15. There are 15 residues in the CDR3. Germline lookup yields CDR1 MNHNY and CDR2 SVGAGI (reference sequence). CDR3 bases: TGTGCCAGTATCGTTAAAGCAGGGGGTTCGTACGAGCAGTACTTC. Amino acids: CASIVKAGGSYEQYF.

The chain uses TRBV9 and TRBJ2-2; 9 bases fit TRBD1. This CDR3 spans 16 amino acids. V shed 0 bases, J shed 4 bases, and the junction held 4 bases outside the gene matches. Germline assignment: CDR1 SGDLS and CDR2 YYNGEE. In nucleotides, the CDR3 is TGTGCCAGCAGCGTAGCAGGACAGGGGTTCACCGGGGAGCTGTTTTTT. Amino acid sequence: CASSVAGQGFTGELFF.

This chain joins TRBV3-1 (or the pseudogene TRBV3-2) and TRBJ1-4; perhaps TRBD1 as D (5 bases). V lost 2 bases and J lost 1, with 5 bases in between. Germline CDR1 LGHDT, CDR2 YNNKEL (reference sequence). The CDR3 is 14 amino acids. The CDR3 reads CASSQQGTNEKLFF. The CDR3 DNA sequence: TGTGCCAGCAGCCAACAGGGAACTAATGAAAAACTGTTTTTT.

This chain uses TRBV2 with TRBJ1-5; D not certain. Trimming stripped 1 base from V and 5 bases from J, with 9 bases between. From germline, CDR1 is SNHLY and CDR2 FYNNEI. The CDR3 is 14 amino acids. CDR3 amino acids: CASSEVPDYQPQHF. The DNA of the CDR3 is TGTGCCAGCAGTGAAGTCCCAGACTATCAGCCCCAGCATTTT.

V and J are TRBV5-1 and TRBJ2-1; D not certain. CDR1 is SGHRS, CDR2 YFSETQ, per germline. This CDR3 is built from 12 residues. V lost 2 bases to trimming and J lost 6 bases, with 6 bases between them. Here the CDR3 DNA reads TGCGCCAGCAGCTTAGAGCTCAATGAGCAGTTCTTC. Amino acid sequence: CASSLELNEQFF. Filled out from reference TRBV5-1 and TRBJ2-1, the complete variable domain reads KAGVTQTPRYLIKTRGQQVTLSCSPISGHRSVSWYQQTPGQGLQFLFEYFSETQRNKGNFPGRFSGRQFSNSRSEMNVSTLELGDSALYLCASSLELNEQFFGPGTRLTVL.

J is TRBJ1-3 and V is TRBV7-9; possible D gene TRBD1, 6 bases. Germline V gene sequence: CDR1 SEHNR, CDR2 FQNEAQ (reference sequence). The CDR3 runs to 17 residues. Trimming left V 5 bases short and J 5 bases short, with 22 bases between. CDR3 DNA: TGTGCCAGCAGCCATCCAGGGGTCACGCTAGACAGAAACACCATATATTTT. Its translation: CASSHPGVTLDRNTIYF.

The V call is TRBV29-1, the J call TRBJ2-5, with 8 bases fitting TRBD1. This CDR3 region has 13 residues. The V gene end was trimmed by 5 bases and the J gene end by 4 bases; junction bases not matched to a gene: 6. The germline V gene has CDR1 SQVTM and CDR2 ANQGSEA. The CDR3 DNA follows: TGCAGCGTTCCCGGGACAGGAACAGAGACCCAGTACTTC. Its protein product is CSVPGTGTETQYF.

DNA of the CDR3: TGTGCCAGCAGCGGGCGGCAGGGGTCGAACACCGGGGAGCTGTTTTTT. This sequence encodes CASSGRQGSNTGELFF. The V gene is TRBV21-1, the J gene TRBJ2-2; the DNA was not used to check the table's D call, TRBD1. TRBV21-1 is described as a pseudogene. The CDR3 spans 16 residues.

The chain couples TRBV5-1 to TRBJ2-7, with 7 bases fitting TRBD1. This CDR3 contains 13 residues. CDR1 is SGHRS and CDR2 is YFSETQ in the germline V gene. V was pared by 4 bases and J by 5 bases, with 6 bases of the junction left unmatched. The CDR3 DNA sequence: TGCGCCAGCAGCACGGACAGGTTCGACGAGCAGTACTTC. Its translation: CASSTDRFDEQYF.

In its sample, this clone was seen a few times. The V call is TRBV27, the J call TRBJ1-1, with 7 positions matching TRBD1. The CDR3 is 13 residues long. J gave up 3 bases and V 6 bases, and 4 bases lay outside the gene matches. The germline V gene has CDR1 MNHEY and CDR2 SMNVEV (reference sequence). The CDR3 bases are TGTGCCAGCAGACCCCAGGGGGACACTGAAGCTTTCTTT. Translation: CASRPQGDTEAFF.

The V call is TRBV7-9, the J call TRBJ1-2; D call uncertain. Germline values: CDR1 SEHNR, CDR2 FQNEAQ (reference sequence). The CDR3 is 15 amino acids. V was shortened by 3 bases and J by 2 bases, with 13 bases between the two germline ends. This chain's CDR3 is CASSFPPGGNYGYTF. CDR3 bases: TGTGCCAGCAGCTTCCCCCCGGGAGGGAACTATGGCTACACCTTC.

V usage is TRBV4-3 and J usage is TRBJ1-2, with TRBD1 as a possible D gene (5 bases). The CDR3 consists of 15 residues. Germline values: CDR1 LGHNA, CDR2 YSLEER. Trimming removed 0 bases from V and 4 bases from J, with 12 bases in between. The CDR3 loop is CASSQEKTESYGYTF. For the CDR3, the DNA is TGCGCCAGCAGCCAAGAGAAGACAGAAAGCTATGGCTACACCTTC.

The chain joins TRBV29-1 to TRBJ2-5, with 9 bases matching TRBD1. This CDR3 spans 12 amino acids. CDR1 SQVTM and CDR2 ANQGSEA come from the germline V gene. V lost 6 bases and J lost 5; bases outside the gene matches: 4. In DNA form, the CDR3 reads TGCAGCGTGGGACAGGGTGACGAGACCCAGTACTTC. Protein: CSVGQGDETQYF.